Below are 8 T cell receptor beta chains sequenced from a single sample in a study of lymphopenia after photon versus proton radiotherapy. The repertoire was sequenced with immunoSEQ multiplex PCR; TCRdb's copy has only in-frame clones and lacks some. The data show 89,000 or so clones, with 65% to 85% seen just once and approximately 1.3% held by the top ten. Specimen: peripheral blood, collected from a patient treated with proton-based radiotherapy. The receptors stem from a man aged 60 to 75 with pancreatic cancer.

As concerns this clone: Additional DNA sequences in this sample encode the identical CDR3. This chain connects TRBV27 to TRBJ1-1; TRBD1 aligns across 9 bases. The ends lost 9 bases at V and 5 bases at J; junction bases unmatched: 13. The CDR3 sequence is 15 residues long. Germline CDR1 MNHEY, CDR2 SMNVEV (reference sequence). CDR3: CASSDPGTGRTEAFF. The DNA of the CDR3 is TGTGCCAGTAGCGACCCCGGGACAGGGAGGACTGAAGCTTTCTTT.

The chain combines TRBV28 with TRBJ2-7; TRBD2 is a possible D gene (5 bases). The CDR3 covers 11 residues. V dropped 2 bases and J dropped 9 bases, with 8 bases sitting between them. In germline, CDR1 is MDHEN, CDR2 SYDVKM. CDR3 bases: TGTGCCAGCAGTTTAGAAGGGAGGCAGTACTTC. This gives the protein CASSLEGRQYF.

The chain combines TRBV30 with TRBJ1-4, with no clear D. The CDR3 loop spans 13 amino acids. V was clipped by 0 bases and J by 5 bases, with 7 bases between them. Germline V lookup: CDR1 GTSNPN, CDR2 SVGIG (reference sequence). Here the CDR3 reads CAWSVGSNEKLFF. CDR3 bases: TGTGCCTGGAGTGTGGGATCAAATGAAAAACTGTTTTTT.

This clone was detected a few times. The rearrangement joins TRBV28 to TRBJ1-5; 8 bases map to TRBD1. This CDR3 region has 14 residues. The V segment lost 7 bases and the J segment 2 bases; nucleotides outside the gene matches: 4. Germline V gene data show CDR1 as MDHEN and CDR2 as SYDVKM. Here the CDR3 DNA reads TGTGCCAGCACCCCGGACAGGGGCAATCAGCCCCAGCATTTT. Its translation: CASTPDRGNQPQHF.

In this sample, this clone turned up once. The CDR3 loop reads CASNRPGTGSEQYF. Here the CDR3 DNA reads TGTGCCAGCAACCGTCCCGGGACAGGGTCCGAGCAGTACTTC. The rearrangement uses TRBV2 and TRBJ2-7; TRBD1 agrees at 9 bases. The germline CDR1 and CDR2 sequences are SNHLY and FYNNEI. This CDR3 is built from 14 residues. Trimming removed 7 bases from V and 6 bases from J; junction bases left unmatched: 10.

In this sample, this clone turned up once. The chain links TRBV6-5 to TRBJ1-3, with 7 bases fitting TRBD1. There are 15 residues in the CDR3. J lost 2 bases, V lost 5 bases, and 6 bases had no gene match. The germline gives CDR1 MNHEY, CDR2 SVGAGI. CDR3 protein: CASSIDRDPGNTIYF. For the CDR3, the DNA is TGTGCCAGCAGTATCGACAGGGACCCTGGAAACACCATATATTTT.

The chain carries TRBV7-3 and TRBJ2-3, with D tentatively TRBD1 or TRBD2 (6 bases each). Germline-derived CDR1 and CDR2 are SGHTA and FQGTGA. Trimming shortened V by 3 bases and J by 1 base, and 11 bases separated the two germline ends. This CDR3 comprises 15 residues. The CDR3 nucleotides are TGTGCCAGCAGCTTGACGGGGGCCCGCACAGATACGCAGTATTTT. Protein sequence: CASSLTGARTDTQYF. The variable domain in full, with the rest retrieved from reference TRBV7-3 and TRBJ2-3, is GAGVSQTPSNKVTEKGKYVELRCDPISGHTALYWYRQSLGQGPEFLIYFQGTGAADDSGLPNDRFFAVRPEGSVSTLKIQRTERGDSAVYLCASSLTGARTDTQYFGPGTRLTVL.

The chain combines TRBV7-2 with TRBJ1-2; D gene unclear. This CDR3 has 14 residues. The V end was cut by 1 base, the J end by 8 bases, with 14 bases between. Germline V gene data show CDR1 as SGHTA and CDR2 as FQGNSA. CDR3 sequence: CASSLGHQPGGYTF. DNA of the CDR3: TGTGCCAGCAGCTTAGGACATCAACCTGGGGGCTACACCTTC.